Shown below are 23 T cell receptor beta chains from a single sample sequenced in a study of response to subunit inactivated influenza vaccine. One entry per CDR3 protein, called by TCRdb with MiXCR from the RT-PCR reads. The sample contains about 160,000 distinct CDR3 sequences, 11% of which appear only once. Specimen: non-naive T cells sorted from PBMCs, collected 35 to 45 days after vaccination. Receptors originate from a man aged 45-65 years who received an inactivated influenza vaccine.

This clonotype appeared a few times. CDR3 nucleotide sequence: TGTGCCATCAGTGAGTCCCCGACAGGGGCGACAGATACGCAGTATTTT. Translating gives CAISESPTGATDTQYF. V usage is TRBV10-3 and J usage is TRBJ2-3, with 8 nucleotides matching TRBD1. This CDR3 is 16 amino acids long. V dropped 0 bases and J dropped 3; count of bases not matched to a gene: 5. CDR1 is ENHRY and CDR2 is SYGVKD in the germline V gene.

The sample holds a few counts of this clonotype. The V gene is TRBV6-2 or TRBV6-3, the J gene TRBJ2-2, with unresolved D. Germline V CDR1 and CDR2: MNHEY, SVGEGT. This CDR3 is built from 13 residues. The V end was cut by 6 bases, the J end by 7 bases, with 12 bases between. CDR3 in amino acids: CASSENGIGELFF. CDR3 bases: TGTGCCAGCAGCGAGAATGGCATCGGGGAGCTGTTTTTT.

This clonotype came up a few times. The CDR3 protein is CASSPDGSTSDLGWETQYF. As DNA, the CDR3 is TGTGCCAGCAGCCCAGACGGATCGACTAGCGATCTTGGCTGGGAGACCCAGTACTTC. The chain is built from TRBV4-2 and TRBJ2-5; 8 bases match TRBD2. Trimming took 4 bases from V and 5 from J; bases not matched to a gene: 21. Germline V gene lookup returns CDR1 LGHNA and CDR2 YNFKEQ. The CDR3 runs to 19 residues.

There are many counts of this clonotype. The DNA of the CDR3 is TGTGCCAGCAGCCCCCCAAGGGGGAGTTCCTATAATTCACCCCTCCACTTT. Its translation is CASSPPRGSSYNSPLHF. The chain carries TRBV7-9 and TRBJ1-6; the D gene is possibly TRBD1 (6 bases). CDR1 is SEHNR, CDR2 FQNEAQ, per germline (reference sequence). This CDR3 region has 17 residues. Trimming pared 5 bases from V and 1 base from J, leaving 15 bases between.

The V call is TRBV7-2, the J call TRBJ2-3; D might be TRBD1 (6 bases). The germline CDR1 and CDR2 sequences are SGHTA and FQGNSA. V was shortened by 6 bases and J by 3 bases, with 10 bases between the two germline ends. This CDR3 has 13 amino acids. The CDR3 sequence: CASSPRGTDTQYF. CDR3 DNA: TGTGCCAGCAGTCCCAGGGGAACAGATACGCAGTATTTT.

This clonotype was counted a few times. The rearrangement links TRBV5-1 to TRBJ2-1, with D possibly TRBD2 on 6 matching bases. The ends were cut back, 6 bases at V and 0 bases at J, with 13 bases in the middle. The germline gives CDR1 SGHRS, CDR2 YFSETQ. The CDR3 runs 15 residues. The CDR3 DNA is TGCGCCAGCACCCTGGCCGGGAGCTCCTACAATGAGCAGTTCTTC. Translated: CASTLAGSSYNEQFF.

CDR3 region: CASSRGDRGYEQYF. CDR3 coding DNA: TGTGCCAGCTCACGTGGCGACAGGGGATACGAGCAGTACTTC. V is TRBV18 and J is TRBJ2-7, with 8 bases identical to TRBD1. CDR3 length equals 14 residues. V shed 4 bases, J shed 4 bases, and the junction held 6 bases outside the gene matches. The germline gives CDR1 KGHSH, CDR2 LQKENI.

The chain links TRBV20-1 to TRBJ1-1; a possible D gene is TRBD1 (5 bases). CDR1 is DFQATT, CDR2 SNEGSKA, per germline (reference sequence). Trimming cost V 6 bases and J 7 bases, with 15 bases left between them. The CDR3 is 12 amino acids. The CDR3 DNA is TGCAGTGCCCCGGGGGATTTTGTTGAAGCTTTCTTT. Residues: CSAPGDFVEAFF.

There are a few counts of this clonotype. This rearrangement joins TRBV20-1 to TRBJ2-3; TRBD1 might be the D (7 bases). The CDR3 is made up of 18 amino acids. Germline CDR1 and CDR2: DFQATT and SNEGSKA (reference sequence). Trimming shortened V by 4 bases and J by 5 bases, and 28 bases separated the two germline ends. This CDR3 reads CSAKGGRDSKVQVDTQYF. The CDR3 DNA is TGCAGTGCTAAGGGGGGTCGGGACAGCAAGGTGCAAGTAGATACGCAGTATTTT.

This clonotype was observed at least ten times. This chain uses TRBV7-3 with TRBJ2-7; TRBD1 might be the D (6 bases). Germline V gene sequence: CDR1 SGHTA, CDR2 FQGTGA. Trimming took 5 bases from V and 0 from J, leaving 11 bases between them. The CDR3 consists of 14 residues. The CDR3 protein is CASSPGHSSYEQYF. CDR3 nucleotide sequence: TGTGCCAGCAGCCCGGGACACTCCTCCTACGAGCAGTACTTC. Drawing the rest from reference TRBV7-3 and TRBJ2-7, the complete variable domain is GAGVSQTPSNKVTEKGKYVELRCDPISGHTALYWYRQSLGQGPEFLIYFQGTGAADDSGLPNDRFFAVRPEGSVSTLKIQRTERGDSAVYLCASSPGHSSYEQYFGPGTRLTVT.

The chain combines TRBV30 with TRBJ1-5, with TRBD1 as a possible D gene (5 bases). The CDR3 has 15 amino acids. Germline V gene lookup returns CDR1 GTSNPN and CDR2 SVGIG (reference sequence). With 1 base removed from V and 6 bases from J, the gap between germline ends came to 16 bases. Written as DNA, the CDR3 is TGTGCCTGGAGTGCGATAGGGCAGGGCCGTCAGCCCCAGCATTTT. It yields the protein CAWSAIGQGRQPQHF.

V gene TRBV11-2 combines with J gene TRBJ2-6; 9 bases fit TRBD1. Germline CDR1 reads SGHAT; CDR2 reads FQNNGV. The CDR3 runs to 18 residues. Losses at the gene ends were 5 bases for V and 3 bases for J; bases not matched to a gene: 11. CDR3 region: CASSNTGGAAYGANVLTF. DNA for the CDR3: TGTGCCAGCAGCAACACAGGGGGCGCCGCTTATGGGGCCAACGTCCTGACTTTC.

The table lists this clonotype with a few counts. The chain has TRBV6-2 or TRBV6-3 and TRBJ2-6, with D maybe TRBD1 (5 bases). V was clipped by 6 bases and J by 1 base, with 10 bases between them. CDR1 is MNHEY, CDR2 SVGEGT, per germline. CDR3 length: 15 amino acids. The CDR3 is CASRTPGSGANVLTF. The CDR3 DNA sequence: TGTGCCAGCAGGACTCCAGGGTCTGGGGCCAACGTCCTGACTTTC.

The rearrangement joins TRBV6-5 to TRBJ1-4; TRBD1 might be the D (5 bases). The CDR3 contains 14 residues. V lost 1 base to trimming and J lost 5 bases, with 8 bases between them. CDR1 is MNHEY and CDR2 is SVGAGI in the germline V gene. The DNA of the CDR3 is TGTGCCAGCAGTTACTTAGGGGAAAATGAAAAACTGTTTTTT. Its translation: CASSYLGENEKLFF.

In its sample, this clonotype was seen a few times. The chain uses TRBV7-7 and TRBJ1-4, with 8 bases lining up with TRBD1. The CDR3 consists of 15 residues. Germline lookup yields CDR1 SSHAT and CDR2 FNYEAQ (reference sequence). Trimming removed 1 base from V and 4 bases from J; junction bases left unmatched: 2. The CDR3 is CASSLGTGLNEKLFF. CDR3 in DNA: TGTGCCAGCAGCTTAGGGACAGGGCTTAATGAAAAACTGTTTTTT.

Only a few counts were recorded for this clonotype. V is TRBV9 and J is TRBJ2-7; possible D gene TRBD2, 5 bases. This CDR3 has 15 residues. Trimming left V 2 bases short and J 4 bases short, with 16 bases between. Germline V gene data show CDR1 as SGDLS and CDR2 as YYNGEE. The CDR3 protein is CASSVTPTGRYEQYF. CDR3 sequence (DNA): TGTGCCAGCAGCGTGACCCCCACGGGAAGGTACGAGCAGTACTTC.

This clonotype has only a few counts. The chain employs TRBV6-1 and TRBJ2-1; TRBD2 might be the D (5 bases). Trimming removed 6 bases at V and 0 bases at J, with 12 bases between. Germline V CDR1 and CDR2: MNHNS, SASEGT. The CDR3 runs 15 residues. The CDR3 loop reads CASRPIGSSYNEQFF. The CDR3 nucleotides read TGTGCCAGCAGACCTATTGGGAGCTCCTACAATGAGCAGTTCTTC.

This clonotype showed up just a few times. The CDR3 bases are TGCAGTGCTAGAGGCAGGGGGCTATGGAATCAGCCCCAGCATTTT. This translates into CSARGRGLWNQPQHF. The chain combines TRBV20-1 with TRBJ1-5; TRBD1 aligns across 8 bases. The ends lost 1 base at V and 4 bases at J; junction bases unmatched: 6. The CDR3 contains 15 residues. Germline CDR1 and CDR2: DFQATT and SNEGSKA (reference sequence).

This clonotype has at least ten counts. This chain uses TRBV29-1 with TRBJ2-1; D might be TRBD1 (5 bases). Per the germline V gene, CDR1 is SQVTM and CDR2 is ANQGSEA. V lost 7 bases and J lost 6, with 16 bases in between. The CDR3 is 13 residues long. The CDR3 is CSGGRSQGNEQFF. The CDR3, as DNA: TGCAGCGGTGGCAGATCTCAGGGCAATGAGCAGTTCTTC.

This clonotype has only a few counts. The chain employs TRBV28 and TRBJ2-5; D remains unclear. The CDR3 is made up of 15 amino acids. Between the trimmed V and J ends, which lost 3 bases and 1 base, there was a span of 12 bases. The germline V gene has CDR1 MDHEN and CDR2 SYDVKM. The CDR3 region has the DNA TGTGCCAGCAGTTTTACCGGAATCCCCCAAGAGACCCAGTACTTC. It codes for CASSFTGIPQETQYF. The variable domain in full, with the rest retrieved from reference TRBV28 and TRBJ2-5, is DVKVTQSSRYLVKRTGEKVFLECVQDMDHENMFWYRQDPGLGLRLIYFSYDVKMKEKGDIPEGYSVSREKKERFSLILESASTNQTSMYLCASSFTGIPQETQYFGPGTRLLVL.

The rearrangement uses TRBV2 and TRBJ2-1; 7 nucleotides line up with TRBD2. This CDR3 region has 15 residues. The V segment lost 6 bases and the J segment 4 bases; nucleotides outside the gene matches: 9. Looked up from germline, CDR1 is SNHLY and CDR2 is FYNNEI. The CDR3 region has the DNA TGTGCCAGCAGCGAATTAAGGACTAGTTACAATGAGCAGTTCTTC. This codes for CASSELRTSYNEQFF.

This clonotype was counted ten times or more. This rearrangement joins TRBV10-3 to TRBJ2-1; 9 bases match TRBD1. This CDR3 region has 13 residues. Per the germline V gene, CDR1 is ENHRY and CDR2 is SYGVKD. The V segment lost 6 bases and the J segment 5 bases; nucleotides outside the gene matches: 2. Written as DNA, the CDR3 is TGTGCCATCAGCGGACAGGGGAACAATGAGCAGTTCTTC. Protein: CAISGQGNNEQFF.

This rearrangement joins TRBV6-1 to TRBJ1-1; tentatively, D is TRBD1 (5 bases). The CDR3 sequence is 14 residues long. CDR1 is MNHNS, CDR2 SASEGT, per germline. V lost 5 bases to trimming and J lost 1 base, with 11 bases between them. The CDR3 DNA sequence: TGTGCCAGCAGTAATAGGGGAGAGAACACTGAAGCTTTCTTT. Translating gives CASSNRGENTEAFF.